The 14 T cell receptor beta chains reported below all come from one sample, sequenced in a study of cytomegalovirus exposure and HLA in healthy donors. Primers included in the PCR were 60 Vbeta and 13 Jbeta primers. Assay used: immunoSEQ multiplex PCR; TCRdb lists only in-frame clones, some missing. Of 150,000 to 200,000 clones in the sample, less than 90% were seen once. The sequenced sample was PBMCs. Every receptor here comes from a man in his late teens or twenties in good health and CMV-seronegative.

CDR3 loop: CASSEARGEQFF. DNA for the CDR3: TGTGCCAGCAGTGAAGCTAGAGGGGAGCAGTTCTTC. The chain has TRBV6-1 and TRBJ2-1; possibly TRBD2 for D (5 bases). The germline V and J ends were trimmed by 0 bases and 10 bases, with 7 bases remaining between them. This CDR3 is built from 12 residues. Germline assignment: CDR1 MNHNS and CDR2 SASEGT.

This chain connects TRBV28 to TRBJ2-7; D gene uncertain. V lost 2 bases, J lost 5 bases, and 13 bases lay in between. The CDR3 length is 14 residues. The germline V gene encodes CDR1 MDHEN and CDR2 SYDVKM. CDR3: CASSLPGAFNEQYF. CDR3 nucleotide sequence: TGTGCCAGCAGTTTACCCGGAGCCTTCAACGAGCAGTACTTC.

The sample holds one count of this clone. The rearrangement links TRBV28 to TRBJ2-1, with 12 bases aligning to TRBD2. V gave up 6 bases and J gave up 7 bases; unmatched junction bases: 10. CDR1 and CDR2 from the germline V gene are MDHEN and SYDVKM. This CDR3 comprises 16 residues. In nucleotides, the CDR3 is TGTGCCAGCAGGTCGCTAGCGGGGGGGCCGGGGAATGAGCAGTTCTTC. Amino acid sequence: CASRSLAGGPGNEQFF.

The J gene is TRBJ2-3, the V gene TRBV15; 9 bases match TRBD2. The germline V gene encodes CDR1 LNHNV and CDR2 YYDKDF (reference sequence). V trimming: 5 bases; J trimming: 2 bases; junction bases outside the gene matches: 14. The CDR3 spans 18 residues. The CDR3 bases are TGTGCCACCAGCCCCGACCGAGGAGCGGGGGGAATCACAGATACGCAGTATTTT. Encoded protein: CATSPDRGAGGITDTQYF.

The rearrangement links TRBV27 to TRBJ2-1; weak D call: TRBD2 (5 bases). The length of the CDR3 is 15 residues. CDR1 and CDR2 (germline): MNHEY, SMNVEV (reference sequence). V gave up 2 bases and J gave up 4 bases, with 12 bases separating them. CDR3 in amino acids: CASSLGSSGYNEQFF. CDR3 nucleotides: TGTGCCAGCAGTTTAGGGAGCTCTGGGTACAATGAGCAGTTCTTC.

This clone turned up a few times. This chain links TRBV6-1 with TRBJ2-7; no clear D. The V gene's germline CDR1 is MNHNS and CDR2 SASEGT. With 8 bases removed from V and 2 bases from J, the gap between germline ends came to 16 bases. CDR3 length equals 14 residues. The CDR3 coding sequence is TGTGCCAGCGGGTTGGGCAGTTGGGCCTACGAGCAGTACTTC. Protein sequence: CASGLGSWAYEQYF.

The CDR3 bases are TGTGCCAGCAGCACTTTCAATGAGCAGTTCTTC. Its protein is CASSTFNEQFF. This chain joins TRBV13 and TRBJ2-1; no definite D call. The ends were cut back, 5 bases at V and 6 bases at J, with 5 bases in the middle. CDR3 length equals 11 residues. Germline V lookup: CDR1 PRHDT, CDR2 FYEKMQ (reference sequence).

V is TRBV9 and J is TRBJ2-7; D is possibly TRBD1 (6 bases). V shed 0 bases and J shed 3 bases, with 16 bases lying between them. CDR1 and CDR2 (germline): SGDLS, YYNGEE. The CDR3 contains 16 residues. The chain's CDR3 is CASSVVWDKRGYEQYF. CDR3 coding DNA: TGTGCCAGCAGCGTAGTTTGGGACAAAAGGGGCTACGAGCAGTACTTC. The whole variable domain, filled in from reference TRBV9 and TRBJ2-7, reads DSGVTQTPKHLITATGQRVTLRCSPRSGDLSVYWYQQSLDQGLQFLIQYYNGEERAKGNILERFSAQQFPDLHSELNLSSLELGDSALYFCASSVVWDKRGYEQYFGPGTRLTVT.

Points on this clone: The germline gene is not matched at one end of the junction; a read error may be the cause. The CDR3 here is CASSLGTGREKLFF. The CDR3 bases are TGTGCCAGCAGCTTGGGGACAGGCCGGGAAAAACTGTTTTTT. The J gene is TRBJ1-4, the V gene TRBV5-1; 8 bases line up with TRBD1. Germline-derived CDR1 and CDR2 are SGHRS and YFSETQ. The CDR3 is made up of 14 amino acids. Looking up the rest from reference TRBV5-1 and TRBJ1-4 gives the full variable domain: KAGVTQTPRYLIKTRGQQVTLSCSPISGHRSVSWYQQTPGQGLQFLFEYFSETQRNKGNFPGRFSGRQFSNSRSEMNVSTLELGDSALYLCASSLGTGREKLFFGSGTQLSVL.

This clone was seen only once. The CDR3 coding sequence is TGTGCCAGCAGTCGGACAGGGGGCCCCCCGGCACCATATTTT. As protein: CASSRTGGPPAPYF. V and J are TRBV6-5 and TRBJ1-3, with TRBD1 matching 11 bases. The germline V gene has CDR1 MNHEY and CDR2 SVGAGI. This CDR3 contains 14 residues. V was clipped by 5 bases and J by 15 bases; unmatched bases: 12.

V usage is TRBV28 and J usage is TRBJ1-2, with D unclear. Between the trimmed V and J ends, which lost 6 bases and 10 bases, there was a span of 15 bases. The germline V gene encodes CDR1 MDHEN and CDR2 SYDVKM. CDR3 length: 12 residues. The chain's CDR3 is CASRDHRDAYTF. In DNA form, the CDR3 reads TGTGCCAGCAGGGACCATCGGGATGCCTACACCTTC.

CDR3 DNA: TGTGCCAGCAGTTATGGAGACTCCCGAAGGAACACTGAAGCTTTCTTT. Translating it yields CASSYGDSRRNTEAFF. The rearrangement uses TRBV6-5 and TRBJ1-1; D uncertain. This CDR3 has 16 amino acids. V lost 3 bases to trimming and J lost 1 base, with 15 bases between them. Germline CDR1 and CDR2: MNHEY and SVGAGI.

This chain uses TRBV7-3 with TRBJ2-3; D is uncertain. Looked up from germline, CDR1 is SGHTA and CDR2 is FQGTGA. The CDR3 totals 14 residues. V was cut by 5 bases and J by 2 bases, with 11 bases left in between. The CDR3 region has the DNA TGTGCCAGCAGCCCAACAGAAACCACAGATACGCAGTATTTT. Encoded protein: CASSPTETTDTQYF.

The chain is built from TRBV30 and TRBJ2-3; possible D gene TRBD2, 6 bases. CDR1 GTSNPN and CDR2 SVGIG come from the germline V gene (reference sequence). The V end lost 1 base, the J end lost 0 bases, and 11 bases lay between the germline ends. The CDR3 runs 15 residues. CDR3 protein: CAWSEVGGSTDTQYF. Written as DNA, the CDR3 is TGTGCCTGGAGTGAAGTGGGGGGTAGCACAGATACGCAGTATTTT.